What follows are 6 T cell receptor beta chains derived from one specimen sequenced in a study of regulatory T cells in long-lasting Graves disease. Regarding time point: newly diagnosed GD, antithyroid drugs for less than 3 months. Isolated PBMC RNA provided the starting material for the TCR library. Construction of TCR beta libraries relied on iRepertoire HTBI primers and on Arm-PCR targeting CDR3 regions. TCRdb analysed the multiplex PCR reads with MiXCR anew, one entry per CDR3 protein. The top ten hold under 10% of the sample, which has hundreds of thousands of distinct CDR3 sequences, 13% seen once. The same sample was also used in a study of T cells in Graves' hyperthyroidism and ophthalmopathy.

The sample was peripheral blood mononuclear cells (PBMCs), taken at new diagnosis, from a patient treated with antithyroid drugs. These receptors all come from a young man with Graves disease.

Many counts were recorded for this clonotype. This chain uses TRBV27 with TRBJ1-5; D possibly corresponds to TRBD1 (5 bases). Trimming took off 2 bases at V and 5 bases at J, with 10 bases between the two ends. CDR3 size: 14 residues. Germline CDR1 is MNHEY and CDR2 is SMNVEV (reference sequence). CDR3 sequence reads: CASSLRQNYQPQHF. The CDR3 DNA sequence: TGTGCCAGCAGTTTAAGACAGAACTATCAGCCCCAGCATTTT.

This clonotype was counted at least ten times. The chain recombines TRBV2 with TRBJ2-1; TRBD2 is a possible D gene (5 bases). Germline CDR1 reads SNHLY; CDR2 reads FYNNEI. The ends were cut back, 5 bases at V and 4 bases at J, with 15 bases in the middle. This CDR3 spans 15 amino acids. DNA of the CDR3: TGTGCCAGCAGTCCCATCCAGCGGAGTTACAATGAGCAGTTCTTC. It translates to CASSPIQRSYNEQFF.

Many counts were recorded for this clonotype. CDR3 nucleotide sequence: TGCAGTGCTAGAGACCTTGGACAGGGGAGTTCCGAGCAGTACTTC. Translated: CSARDLGQGSSEQYF. The chain joins TRBV20-1 to TRBJ2-7; 9 bases are shared with TRBD1. Germline V gene lookup returns CDR1 DFQATT and CDR2 SNEGSKA (reference sequence). CDR3 size: 15 residues. The junction had 9 bases not matched to a gene; V was cut back by 0 bases and J by 6 bases.

V gene TRBV3-1 combines with J gene TRBJ2-7; 7 bases line up with TRBD2. This CDR3 contains 15 residues. The germline V gene encodes CDR1 LGHDT and CDR2 YNNKEL (reference sequence). The V gene end was trimmed by 1 base and the J gene end by 6 bases; junction bases not matched to a gene: 9. Written as DNA, the CDR3 is TGTGCCAGCAGCCAAGTTCATGGGAGGGCCGGCGAGCAGTACTTC. Translated, it gives CASSQVHGRAGEQYF.

The chain has TRBV30 and TRBJ2-1, with 9 bases fitting TRBD1. V lost 5 bases and J lost 5; bases outside the gene matches: 10. Per the germline V gene, CDR1 is GTSNPN and CDR2 is SVGIG (reference sequence). The CDR3 loop spans 15 amino acids. The DNA for the CDR3 is TGTGCCTGGGAAGGACAGGGGTTCGGAAACAATGAGCAGTTCTTC. Protein sequence: CAWEGQGFGNNEQFF.

This clonotype was counted many times. The rearrangement uses TRBV6-1 and TRBJ2-7, with a possible D match to TRBD1 (6 bases). Germline-derived CDR1 and CDR2 are MNHNS and SASEGT. V gave up 4 bases and J gave up 0 bases, with 19 bases separating them. This CDR3 contains 17 residues. The CDR3 is CASSGSGQHLFSYEQYF. In DNA form, the CDR3 reads TGTGCCAGCAGTGGATCCGGACAGCATTTATTCTCCTACGAGCAGTACTTC.